This TCR beta chain was observed in a study of CD8 T cells in Susac syndrome (dated by TCRdb to between 2018 and 2020). Regarding the study in general: Repertoire sequencing was used to test whether CD8+ T cell activation and differentiation in Susac syndrome was antigen driven. The study compared CD8+ T cell repertoire clonality among roughly eleven healthy donors, 14 Susac syndrome patients and 15 or so multiple sclerosis patients. Here is what the overall study found, with its caveats: The TCR sequencing and HLA analysis was acknowledged to have included a relatively small number of individuals.

Peripheral blood CD8+ and CD4+ T cells from healthy donors, Susac syndrome patients and multiple sclerosis patients were profiled by high-throughput TCR beta sequencing. Treatment-naive patients with stable or active relapsing-remitting disease fulfilling revised McDonald criteria were used as multiple sclerosis controls. Bulk CD8+ and CD4+ T cells were purified magnetically by negative isolation, whereas CD8+ TEMRA cells were enriched by FACS. Blood was drawn into EDTA tubes, processed within 24 hours, and PBMCs were isolated by density gradient centrifugation. PBMCs destined for TCR sequencing were cryopreserved in liquid nitrogen and later thawed in a 37 °C water bath. Purity of sorted or isolated CD4+, CD8+ and CD8+ TEMRA cells was at least 90%. Turning to this clonotype: The specificity of this receptor is unknown. No quality values exist for individual bases; no much larger clone is one base distant.

Spanning cysteine to phenylalanine, the CDR3 consists of 17 amino acids. The CDR3 DNA has 51 bases and is translated from base 1. V loses 1 base at its end and J loses 6 bases; junction bases beyond the gene matches: 15. CDR1 and CDR2 are drawn from the germline V gene (reference sequence): SEHNR, FQNEAQ. RNA was extracted using the RNeasy kit, and roughly 0.5 to 1 microgram was reverse transcribed with random hexamers. The immunoSEQ multiplex PCR assay, which covers 54 Vbeta and 13 Jbeta segments, was used to amplify TCR beta CDR3 regions. To correct PCR amplification bias, a synthetic template baseline was used for both primer optimization and computational correction. From the authors' description of their analysis: Reads were annotated to V, D and J genes according to IMGT and were analyzed with immunoSEQ Analyzer, with only productive sequences retained. Clonality was computed as one minus Shannon entropy normalized by log2 of the number of productive unique sequences. For each patient and control, public and private clones were evaluated among the 100 most prevalent clones. Clones were defined as Susac-specific when absent from the healthy and MS cohorts, from 1052 published viral clones and from other ImmuneACCESS disease sequences. TCRdb's own reprocessing of the public reads used fastp at Q25 and MiXCR and kept productive beta chains. Every CDR3 protein is listed once, alongside the most common genes and DNA of its rows. TCRdb's processing, not the study's, gives the V and J calls here. The sample table lists 250,000 to 300,000 distinct CDR3 sequences, approximately 85% of them with a count of one. The ten largest make up 0.21% of the sample.

Sequenced: CD8+ T cells from PBMCs. The receptor's source is a human donor with multiple sclerosis. Recombination linked TRBV7-9 to TRBJ2-7, with 7 middle bases fitting TRBD1. The CDR3 sequence is CASSLGPSGTVGSEQYF. The bases read TGTGCCAGCAGCTTAGGGCCATCCGGGACAGTGGGAAGCGAGCAGTACTTC.